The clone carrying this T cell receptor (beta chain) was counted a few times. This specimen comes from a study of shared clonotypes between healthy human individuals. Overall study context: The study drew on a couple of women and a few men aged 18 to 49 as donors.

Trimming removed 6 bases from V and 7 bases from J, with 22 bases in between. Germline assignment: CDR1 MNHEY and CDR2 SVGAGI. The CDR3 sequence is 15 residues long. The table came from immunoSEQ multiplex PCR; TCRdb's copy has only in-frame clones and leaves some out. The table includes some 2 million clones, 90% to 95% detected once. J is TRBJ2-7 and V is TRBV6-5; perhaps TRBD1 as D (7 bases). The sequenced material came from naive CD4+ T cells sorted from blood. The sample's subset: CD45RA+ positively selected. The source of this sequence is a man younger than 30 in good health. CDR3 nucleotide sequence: TGTGCCAGCAGGACCCAAGGGGGCAAGGCGGGGGAGCAGTACTTC. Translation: CASRTQGGKAGEQYF.